These 26 T cell receptor beta chains were all obtained from the same sample, sequenced in a study of identical twins. TCRdb used MiXCR to reprocess the 5' RACE reads, holding one entry per CDR3 protein. The sample lists a few hundred thousand distinct CDR3 sequences; 13% to 15% were seen once. This sample also belongs to another study, concerning yellow fever vaccine responses in identical twins.

Input material: CD4+ T cells sorted from blood. The receptors come from a woman aged 18-29 years in good health.

The sample holds a few counts of this clonotype. The chain recombines TRBV20-1 with TRBJ1-1; D gene unclear. Germline V lookup: CDR1 DFQATT, CDR2 SNEGSKA (reference sequence). Trimming cost V 3 bases and J 10 bases, with 12 bases left between them. The CDR3 is 11 residues long. CDR3: CSARYGPGAFF. The CDR3 nucleotides read TGCAGTGCTAGGTACGGGCCCGGAGCTTTCTTT.

This clonotype showed up just a few times. V and J are TRBV2 and TRBJ2-2; possible D gene TRBD2, 7 bases. The V gene's germline CDR1 is SNHLY and CDR2 FYNNEI. V was cut by 8 bases and J by 4 bases, with 14 bases left in between. The CDR3 is made up of 14 amino acids. The CDR3 loop reads CASEGGLSTGELFF. The CDR3 DNA sequence: TGTGCCAGCGAGGGGGGGTTGAGCACCGGGGAGCTGTTTTTT.

In its sample, this clonotype was seen a few times. This sequence joins TRBV2 and TRBJ2-7; 9 bases are shared with TRBD2. There are 14 residues in the CDR3. Germline-derived CDR1 and CDR2 are SNHLY and FYNNEI. Trimming cost V 3 bases and J 5 bases; bases outside gene matches: 5. Here the CDR3 DNA reads TGTGCCAGCAGTGACGTAGCGGGAGTTAACGAGCAGTACTTC. It yields the protein CASSDVAGVNEQYF.

This clonotype was detected only a few times. J is TRBJ2-2 and V is TRBV11-1; tentatively, D is TRBD1 (6 bases). Germline CDR1 reads SGHAT; CDR2 reads FQDESV (reference sequence). This CDR3 spans 18 amino acids. The germline V and J ends were trimmed by 5 bases and 4 bases, with 23 bases remaining between them. CDR3 in amino acids: CASSLVGASRVTTGELFF. DNA for the CDR3: TGTGCCAGCAGCCTAGTGGGGGCGTCCCGGGTAACCACCGGGGAGCTGTTTTTT.

This clonotype was detected a few times. This chain connects TRBV27 to TRBJ2-7; TRBD1 aligns across 10 bases. The germline gives CDR1 MNHEY, CDR2 SMNVEV (reference sequence). Losses at the gene ends were 2 bases for V and 0 bases for J; bases not matched to a gene: 1. This CDR3 comprises 15 residues. As DNA, the CDR3 is TGTGCCAGCAGTTTAGGGACAGGGGCCTCCTACGAGCAGTACTTC. Translation: CASSLGTGASYEQYF.

This clonotype was observed once. Its ends do not fully match the called genes, so a read error is possible. This chain uses TRBV20-1 with TRBJ2-3, with TRBD2 matching 12 bases. CDR3 length: 16 amino acids. CDR1 is DFQATT and CDR2 is SNEGSKA in the germline V gene (reference sequence). In nucleotides, the CDR3 is TGCTGTGCTAGTCCTACGACTAGCGGGAGCTCAGATACGCAGTATTTT. Translating it yields CCASPTTSGSSDTQYF.

V and J are TRBV9 and TRBJ1-1; 10 nucleotides align to TRBD1. From germline, CDR1 is SGDLS and CDR2 YYNGEE. This CDR3 has 14 amino acids. Trimming cost V 3 bases and J 4 bases; bases outside gene matches: 3. The CDR3 protein is CASSAGQGVTEAFF. Here the CDR3 DNA reads TGTGCCAGCAGCGCTGGACAGGGGGTCACTGAAGCTTTCTTT.

The sample holds a few counts of this clonotype. The CDR3 DNA follows: TGCAGTGCTAGAGATGAGGGGGCCTCCTACAATGAGCAGTTCTTC. Translation: CSARDEGASYNEQFF. This chain joins TRBV20-1 and TRBJ2-1; TRBD1 agrees at 7 bases. CDR3 length: 15 residues. Germline lookup yields CDR1 DFQATT and CDR2 SNEGSKA (reference sequence). V was pared by 0 bases and J by 0 bases, with 2 bases of the junction left unmatched.

This clonotype was counted at least ten times. This sequence joins TRBV5-1 and TRBJ2-7; TRBD2 agrees at 8 bases. Germline lookup yields CDR1 SGHRS and CDR2 YFSETQ. V was pared by 4 bases and J by 5 bases, with 11 bases of the junction left unmatched. The CDR3 contains 15 residues. This chain's CDR3 is CASSPNRGGMHEQYF. The DNA of the CDR3 is TGCGCCAGCAGCCCGAATCGGGGGGGTATGCACGAGCAGTACTTC.

This clonotype turned up a few times. This CDR3 reads CASSRGRTNTGELFF. In DNA, the CDR3 is TGTGCCAGCAGCCGGGGTAGAACGAACACCGGGGAGCTGTTTTTT. The chain recombines TRBV12-3 or TRBV12-4 with TRBJ2-2, with TRBD2 as a possible D gene (5 bases). V was clipped by 6 bases and J by 0 bases, with 11 bases between them. The CDR3 has 15 residues.

This clonotype was detected only a few times. The chain links TRBV4-3 to TRBJ2-3; D not certain. CDR3 length: 15 amino acids. Germline V lookup: CDR1 LGHNA, CDR2 YSLEER. Between the trimmed V and J ends, which lost 0 bases and 6 bases, there was a span of 13 bases. The chain's CDR3 is CASSQDARSPDTQYF. CDR3 coding DNA: TGCGCCAGCAGCCAAGACGCGCGGTCTCCTGATACGCAGTATTTT.

The rearrangement links TRBV6-5 to TRBJ1-1, with no clear D. CDR1 and CDR2 (germline): MNHEY, SVGAGI. This CDR3 spans 12 amino acids. Trimming pared 2 bases from V and 2 bases from J, leaving 3 bases between. CDR3 sequence reads: CASSYANTEAFF. CDR3 bases: TGTGCCAGCAGTTACGCCAACACTGAAGCTTTCTTT.

This clonotype appeared a few times. The chain links TRBV6-1 to TRBJ2-7, with D maybe TRBD1 (6 bases). Germline CDR1 reads MNHNS; CDR2 reads SASEGT. V was trimmed by 4 bases and J by 4 bases, leaving 11 bases between them. This CDR3 is built from 13 residues. CDR3 DNA sequence: TGTGCCAGCAGTGCGGGACACCGGTACGAGCAGTACTTC. It codes for CASSAGHRYEQYF.

The table lists this clonotype with many counts. The rearrangement uses TRBV28 and TRBJ2-7; tentative D call: TRBD1 (5 bases). The CDR3 sequence is 13 residues long. Per the germline V gene, CDR1 is MDHEN and CDR2 is SYDVKM. Trimming left V 3 bases short and J 0 bases short, with 6 bases between. The DNA for the CDR3 is TGTGCCAGCAGTTTGACAGTCTCCTACGAGCAGTACTTC. Translating gives CASSLTVSYEQYF.

In its sample, this clonotype was seen many times. V and J are TRBV3-1 and TRBJ2-1, with D possibly TRBD2 on 6 matching bases. CDR3 length: 18 residues. Trimming shortened V by 2 bases and J by 7 bases, and 24 bases separated the two germline ends. The germline gives CDR1 LGHDT, CDR2 YNNKEL (reference sequence). The CDR3 sequence is CASSQPSSAGLTGNEQFF. The CDR3 region has the DNA TGTGCCAGCAGCCAACCTTCTAGCGCGGGGCTTACGGGAAATGAGCAGTTCTTC.

The chain carries TRBV6-1 and TRBJ2-3, with 7 bases fitting TRBD1. The CDR3 extends over 14 amino acids. Germline CDR1 is MNHNS and CDR2 is SASEGT. Unmatched junction bases numbered 4, after V lost 5 bases and J lost 2 bases. The CDR3 bases are TGTGCCAGCAGTCCGGGACAGATCACAGATACGCAGTATTTT. Translation: CASSPGQITDTQYF.

This clonotype occurred a few times. V and J are TRBV29-1 and TRBJ2-1; 12 positions agree with TRBD2. CDR3 size: 15 residues. The V gene end was trimmed by 7 bases and the J gene end by 6 bases; junction bases not matched to a gene: 10. Germline-derived CDR1 and CDR2 are SQVTM and ANQGSEA. The CDR3 DNA sequence: TGCAGCGGGGGAGGACTAGCGGGACCAAGCAATGAGCAGTTCTTC. Translation gives CSGGGLAGPSNEQFF.

This clonotype was counted only a few times. The rearrangement joins TRBV28 to TRBJ1-2; 11 nucleotides line up with TRBD1. There are 13 residues in the CDR3. Looked up from germline, CDR1 is MDHEN and CDR2 is SYDVKM. J was trimmed by 6 bases and V by 11 bases; bases with no gene match: 8. The CDR3 nucleotides are TGTGCCGCCCTGGGACAGGGGGAAGATGGCTACACCTTC. Translated, it gives CAALGQGEDGYTF.

In its sample, this clonotype was seen a few times. The chain combines TRBV12-3 or TRBV12-4 with TRBJ1-1; 7 nucleotides line up with TRBD1. This CDR3 region has 12 residues. The junction had 8 bases not matched to a gene; V was cut back by 6 bases and J by 10 bases. CDR3 bases: TGTGCCAGCAGCCGACAGGGTTTTATAGCTTTCTTT. Its translation is CASSRQGFIAFF.

The chain links TRBV28 to TRBJ2-3; D is undetermined. CDR1 is MDHEN and CDR2 is SYDVKM in the germline V gene. The CDR3 has 15 residues. Trimming pared 3 bases from V and 2 bases from J, leaving 12 bases between. For the CDR3, the DNA is TGTGCCAGCAGTTTTTTGGCTGGGAACACAGATACGCAGTATTTT. Translating gives CASSFLAGNTDTQYF.

The rearrangement uses TRBV7-2 and TRBJ2-7; TRBD2 aligns across 10 bases. In germline, CDR1 is SGHTA, CDR2 FQGNSA. The V and J ends lost 5 bases and 7 bases, in that order; junction bases with no gene match: 17. This CDR3 contains 17 residues. The CDR3 DNA follows: TGTGCCAGCAGCCGGCGGACTAGCGGACTGGGCTACGATGAGCAGTACTTC. This gives the protein CASSRRTSGLGYDEQYF.

This clonotype was found a few times. The genes are TRBV14 and TRBJ2-5, with a weak D call TRBD2 (5 bases). Trimming took off 0 bases at V and 6 bases at J, with 17 bases between the two ends. CDR1 is SGHDN and CDR2 is FVKESK in the germline V gene. The CDR3 has 16 amino acids. CDR3 bases: TGTGCCAGCAGCCAAGATCAGTTGGTCGGGATGAAGACCCAGTACTTC. Translating it yields CASSQDQLVGMKTQYF.

The chain uses TRBV20-1 and TRBJ2-7, with 7 bases aligning to TRBD2. J lost 4 bases, V lost 1 base, and 7 bases had no gene match. Germline V gene sequence: CDR1 DFQATT, CDR2 SNEGSKA (reference sequence). The CDR3 runs 14 residues. The CDR3 DNA reads TGCAGTGCTAGAGCTAGGGCTAGCGGATACGAGCAGTACTTC. It yields the protein CSARARASGYEQYF.

This clonotype has a count of ten or more. The rearrangement joins TRBV6-2 or TRBV6-3 to TRBJ2-7; TRBD1 or TRBD2 may be the D gene (5 bases each). Trimming pared 5 bases from V and 6 bases from J, leaving 8 bases between. Germline assignment: CDR1 MNHEY and CDR2 SVGEGT. The CDR3 runs to 11 residues. CDR3 amino acids: CASSHGGEQYF. In DNA, the CDR3 is TGTGCCAGCAGTCATGGGGGCGAGCAGTACTTC.

This clonotype was counted ten times or more. V gene TRBV10-3 combines with J gene TRBJ2-1; D may be TRBD1 (6 bases). The CDR3 length is 15 residues. The germline V gene has CDR1 ENHRY and CDR2 SYGVKD. Trimming cost V 5 bases and J 4 bases, with 15 bases left between them. This chain's CDR3 is CAISHLRTEYNEQFF. The CDR3 DNA is TGTGCCATCAGTCACCTTCGGACAGAATACAATGAGCAGTTCTTC.

This clonotype showed up just a few times. The chain employs TRBV3-1 and TRBJ1-3; D perhaps matches TRBD1 (6 bases). V dropped 6 bases and J dropped 0 bases, with 9 bases sitting between them. Germline V gene lookup returns CDR1 LGHDT and CDR2 YNNKEL (reference sequence). CDR3 length: 14 amino acids. DNA for the CDR3: TGTGCCAGCAGGCAGGGGCTCTCTGGAAACACCATATATTTT. This sequence encodes CASRQGLSGNTIYF.